A few counts support the clone carrying this T cell receptor beta chain. Its target is not known. Trimming stripped 4 bases from V and 1 base from J, with 13 bases between. CDR1 SGHDN and CDR2 FVKESK come from the germline V gene. This CDR3 is built from 15 residues. This specimen belongs to a study of T cells after yellow fever vaccination. The TCR cDNA carried a universal primer site and UMIs from 5'RACE template switching. Each CDR3 protein is one row after TCRdb ran MiXCR on the 5' RACE reads. The data show some 420,000 distinct CDR3 sequences, around a sixth seen once. Broader study findings: Detected again after the booster were most primary-vaccination clones, at 95% to 96% CD4 and 80% to 90% CD8.

The clonotype comes from a young man who received the YFV17D yellow fever vaccine. The sequences come from PBMCs, collected before the yellow fever booster vaccination. V and J are TRBV14 and TRBJ1-1, with no clear D. CDR3 in DNA: TGTGCCAGCAGCCCCTTAAGCAGCACGAACACTGAAGCTTTCTTT. Amino acid sequence: CASSPLSSTNTEAFF.